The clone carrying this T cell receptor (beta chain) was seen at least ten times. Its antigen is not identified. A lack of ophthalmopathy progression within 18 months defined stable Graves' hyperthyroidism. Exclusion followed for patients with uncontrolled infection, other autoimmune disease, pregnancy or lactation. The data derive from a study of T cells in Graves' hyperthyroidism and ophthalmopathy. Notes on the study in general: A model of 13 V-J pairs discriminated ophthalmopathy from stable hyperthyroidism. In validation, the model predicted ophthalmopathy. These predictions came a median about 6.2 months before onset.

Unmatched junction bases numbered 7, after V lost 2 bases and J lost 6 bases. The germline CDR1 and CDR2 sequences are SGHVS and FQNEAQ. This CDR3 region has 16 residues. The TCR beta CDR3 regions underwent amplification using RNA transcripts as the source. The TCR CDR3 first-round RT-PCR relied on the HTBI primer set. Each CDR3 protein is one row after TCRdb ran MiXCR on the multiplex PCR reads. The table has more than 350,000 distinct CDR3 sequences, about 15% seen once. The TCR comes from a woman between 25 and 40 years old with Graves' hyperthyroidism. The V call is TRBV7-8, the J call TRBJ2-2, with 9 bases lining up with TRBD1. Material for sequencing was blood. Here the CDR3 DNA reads TGTGCCAGCAGCTTAATGGGACAGGGTAACGCCGGGGAGCTGTTTTTT. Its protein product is CASSLMGQGNAGELFF.